This TCR beta chain derives from a study of tumor and adjacent non-tumor tissue in lung cancer. The template was RNA from unsorted bulk tissue. Comments on this clonotype: Its antigen is currently unknown. Because it lacks the conserved phenylalanine or tryptophan at the end, this CDR3 is likely a read error.

TCRbeta libraries were built with three rounds of nested PCR, modified from ARM-PCR. A single record per CDR3 protein comes from TCRdb applying MiXCR to the multiplex PCR reads. The sample yields fewer than 150,000 distinct CDR3 sequences, around 67% seen once. Study results and limitations: TCR diversity was significantly greater in tumor than normal lung tissue. Shorter survival was associated with higher TCR diversity in tumors.

The J segment lost 7 bases and the V segment lost 8 bases, leaving 10 bases of the junction unmatched. Germline V gene lookup returns CDR1 SGHAT and CDR2 FQNNGV. The length of the CDR3 is 15 residues. The source is a man aged 55 to 70 with small cell lung cancer. Material for sequencing was lung tumor tissue. The chain uses TRBV11-2 and TRBJ2-1; TRBD2 aligns across 11 bases. CDR3 sequence reads: CASLPIAGGMNEQFL. CDR3 in DNA: TGTGCCAGCCTACCTATAGCGGGGGGGATGAATGAGCAGTTCCTC.